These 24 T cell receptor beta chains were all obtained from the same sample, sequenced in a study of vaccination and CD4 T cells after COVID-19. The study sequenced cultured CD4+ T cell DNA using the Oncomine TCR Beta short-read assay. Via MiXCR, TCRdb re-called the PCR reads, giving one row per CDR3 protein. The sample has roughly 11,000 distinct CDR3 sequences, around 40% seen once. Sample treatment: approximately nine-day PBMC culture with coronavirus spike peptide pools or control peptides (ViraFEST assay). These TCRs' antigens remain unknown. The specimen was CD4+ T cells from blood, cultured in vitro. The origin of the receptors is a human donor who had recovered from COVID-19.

CDR3 in DNA: TGCGCCAGTACCGGGACGCCGGAAAAACTGTTTTTT. It specifies CASTGTPEKLFF. The genes are TRBV10-2 and TRBJ1-4; tentative D call: TRBD1 (5 bases). The germline gives CDR1 WSHSY, CDR2 SAAADI. V lost 9 bases and J 8 bases, leaving 13 bases between the germline ends. CDR3 length equals 12 residues.

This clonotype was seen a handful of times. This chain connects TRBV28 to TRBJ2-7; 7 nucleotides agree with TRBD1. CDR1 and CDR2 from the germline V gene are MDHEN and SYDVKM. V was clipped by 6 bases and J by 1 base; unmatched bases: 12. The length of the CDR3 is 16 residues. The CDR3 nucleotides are TGTGCCAGCAGGACAAACAGGGGCATGCCGTCCTACGAGCAGTACTTC. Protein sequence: CASRTNRGMPSYEQYF. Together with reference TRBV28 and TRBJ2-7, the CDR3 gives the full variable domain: DVKVTQSSRYLVKRTGEKVFLECVQDMDHENMFWYRQDPGLGLRLIYFSYDVKMKEKGDIPEGYSVSREKKERFSLILESASTNQTSMYLCASRTNRGMPSYEQYFGPGTRLTVT.

The DNA of the CDR3 is TGTGCCAGCAGCTTACAATCCCTCCCGGCGTCCTACGAGCAGTACTTC. It is translated as CASSLQSLPASYEQYF. V gene TRBV7-2 combines with J gene TRBJ2-7; D unclear. Germline CDR1 is SGHTA and CDR2 is FQGNSA. CDR3 length: 16 residues. Trimming pared 2 bases from V and 1 base from J, leaving 15 bases between.

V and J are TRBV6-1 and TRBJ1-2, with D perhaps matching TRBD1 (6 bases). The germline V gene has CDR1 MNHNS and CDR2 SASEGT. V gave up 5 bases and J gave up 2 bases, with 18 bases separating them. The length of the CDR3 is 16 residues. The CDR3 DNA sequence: TGTGCCAGCAGTCGGACCGGGGACAAGCGGAACTATGGCTACACCTTC. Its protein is CASSRTGDKRNYGYTF.

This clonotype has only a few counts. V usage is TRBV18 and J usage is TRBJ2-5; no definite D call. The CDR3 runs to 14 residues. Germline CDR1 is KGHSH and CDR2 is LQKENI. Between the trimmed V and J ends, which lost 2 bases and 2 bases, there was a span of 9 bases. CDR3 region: CASSPGLAQETQYF. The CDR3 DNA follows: TGTGCCAGCTCACCAGGGTTGGCGCAAGAGACCCAGTACTTC. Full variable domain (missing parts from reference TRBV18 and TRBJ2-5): NAGVMQNPRHLVRRRGQEARLRCSPMKGHSHVYWYRQLPEEGLKFMVYLQKENIIDESGMPKERFSAEFPKEGPSILRIQQVVRGDSAAYFCASSPGLAQETQYFGPGTRLLVL.

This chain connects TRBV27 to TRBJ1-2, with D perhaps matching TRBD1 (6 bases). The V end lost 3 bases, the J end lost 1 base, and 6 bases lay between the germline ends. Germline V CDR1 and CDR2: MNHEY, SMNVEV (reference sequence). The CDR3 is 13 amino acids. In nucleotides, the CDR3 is TGTGCCAGCAGTTTGGACAGTAACTATGGCTACACCTTC. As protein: CASSLDSNYGYTF.

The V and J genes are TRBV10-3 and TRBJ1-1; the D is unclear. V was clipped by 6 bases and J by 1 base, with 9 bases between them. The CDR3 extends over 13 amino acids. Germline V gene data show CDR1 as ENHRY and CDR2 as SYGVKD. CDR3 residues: CAISETRNTEAFF. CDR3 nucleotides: TGTGCCATCAGCGAAACCCGGAACACTGAAGCTTTCTTT.

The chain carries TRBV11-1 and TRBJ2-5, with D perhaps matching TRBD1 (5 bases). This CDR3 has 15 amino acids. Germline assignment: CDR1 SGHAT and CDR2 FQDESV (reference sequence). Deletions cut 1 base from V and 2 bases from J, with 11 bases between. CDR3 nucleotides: TGTGCCAGCAGCTTAGTTCTGAACAGGCAAGAGACCCAGTACTTC. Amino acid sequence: CASSLVLNRQETQYF.

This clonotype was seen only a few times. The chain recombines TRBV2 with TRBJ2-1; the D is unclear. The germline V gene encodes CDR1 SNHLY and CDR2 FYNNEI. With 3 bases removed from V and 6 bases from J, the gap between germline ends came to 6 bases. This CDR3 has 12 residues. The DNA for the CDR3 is TGTGCCAGCAGTGAGTCCAGCAATGAGCAGTTCTTC. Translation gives CASSESSNEQFF.

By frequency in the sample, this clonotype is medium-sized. CDR3 loop: CAISAERGGYEQYF. As DNA, the CDR3 is TGTGCCATCAGTGCTGAACGGGGGGGATACGAGCAGTACTTC. The chain employs TRBV10-3 and TRBJ2-7, with 8 bases aligning to TRBD2. The CDR3 consists of 14 residues. Germline values: CDR1 ENHRY, CDR2 SYGVKD. Unmatched junction bases numbered 6, after V lost 4 bases and J lost 4 bases.

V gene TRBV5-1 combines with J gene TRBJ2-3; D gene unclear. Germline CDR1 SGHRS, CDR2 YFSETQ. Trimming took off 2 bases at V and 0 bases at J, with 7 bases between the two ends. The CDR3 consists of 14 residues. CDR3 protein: CASSFLGSTDTQYF. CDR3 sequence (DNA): TGCGCCAGCAGCTTTCTAGGGAGCACAGATACGCAGTATTTT.

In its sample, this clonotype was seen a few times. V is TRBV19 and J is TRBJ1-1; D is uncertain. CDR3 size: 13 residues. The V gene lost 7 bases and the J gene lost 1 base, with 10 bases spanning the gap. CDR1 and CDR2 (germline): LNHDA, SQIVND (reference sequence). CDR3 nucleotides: TGTGCCAGTAAGCGGGAGAAGAACACTGAAGCTTTCTTT. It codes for CASKREKNTEAFF.

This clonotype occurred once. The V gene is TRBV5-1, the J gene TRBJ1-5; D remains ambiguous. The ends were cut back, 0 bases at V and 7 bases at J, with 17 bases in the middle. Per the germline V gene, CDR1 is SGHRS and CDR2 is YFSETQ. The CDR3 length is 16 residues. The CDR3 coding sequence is TGCGCCAGCAGCTTGGCCCCGACGGCTGACGGACAGCCCCAGCATTTT. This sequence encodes CASSLAPTADGQPQHF.

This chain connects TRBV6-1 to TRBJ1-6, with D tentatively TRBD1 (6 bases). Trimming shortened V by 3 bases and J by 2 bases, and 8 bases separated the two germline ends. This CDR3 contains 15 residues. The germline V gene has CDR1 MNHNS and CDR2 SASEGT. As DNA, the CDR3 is TGTGCCAGCAGTGAGCGGGACACCTATAATTCACCCCTCCACTTT. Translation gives CASSERDTYNSPLHF.

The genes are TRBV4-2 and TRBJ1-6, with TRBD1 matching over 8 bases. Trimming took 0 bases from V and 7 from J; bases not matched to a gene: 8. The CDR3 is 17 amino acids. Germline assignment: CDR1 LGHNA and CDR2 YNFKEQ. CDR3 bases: TGTGCCAGCAGCCAAGACTCGTACAGGGGGTCGAATTCACCCCTCCACTTT. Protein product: CASSQDSYRGSNSPLHF.

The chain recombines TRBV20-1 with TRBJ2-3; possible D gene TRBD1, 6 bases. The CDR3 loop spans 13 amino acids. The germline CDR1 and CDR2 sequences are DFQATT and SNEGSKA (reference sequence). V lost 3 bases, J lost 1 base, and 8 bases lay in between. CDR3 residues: CSARPGGTDTQYF. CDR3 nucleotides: TGCAGTGCTAGGCCAGGGGGCACAGATACGCAGTATTTT.

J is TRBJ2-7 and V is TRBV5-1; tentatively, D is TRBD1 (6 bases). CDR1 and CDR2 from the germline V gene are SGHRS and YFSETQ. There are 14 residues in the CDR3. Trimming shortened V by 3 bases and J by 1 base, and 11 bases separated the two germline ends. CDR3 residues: CASSSLDSSYEQYF. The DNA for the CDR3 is TGCGCCAGCAGCTCTCTGGACAGTTCCTACGAGCAGTACTTC.

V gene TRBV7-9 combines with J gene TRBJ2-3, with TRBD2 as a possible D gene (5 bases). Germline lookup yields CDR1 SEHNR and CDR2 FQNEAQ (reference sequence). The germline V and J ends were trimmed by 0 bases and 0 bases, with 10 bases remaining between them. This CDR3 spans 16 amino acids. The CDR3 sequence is CASSLAPGSSTDTQYF. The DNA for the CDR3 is TGTGCCAGCAGCTTAGCTCCGGGATCCAGCACAGATACGCAGTATTTT.

In nucleotides, the CDR3 is TGCAGTGCTAAGCGGACAGGGGCAGCCCACAATGAGCAGTTCTTC. It translates to CSAKRTGAAHNEQFF. J is TRBJ2-1 and V is TRBV20-1, with 9 bases fitting TRBD1. The CDR3 has 15 residues. From germline, CDR1 is DFQATT and CDR2 SNEGSKA (reference sequence). The V segment lost 4 bases and the J segment 5 bases; nucleotides outside the gene matches: 9.

The CDR3 protein is CASSTSGTVSYNEQFF. The CDR3 bases are TGTGCCAGCAGTACCTCGGGGACAGTCTCCTACAATGAGCAGTTCTTC. This chain joins TRBV9 and TRBJ2-1, with 7 bases matching TRBD1. Looked up from germline, CDR1 is SGDLS and CDR2 is YYNGEE. With V trimmed by 5 bases and J by 0 bases, 8 bases remained unmatched. This CDR3 has 16 amino acids.

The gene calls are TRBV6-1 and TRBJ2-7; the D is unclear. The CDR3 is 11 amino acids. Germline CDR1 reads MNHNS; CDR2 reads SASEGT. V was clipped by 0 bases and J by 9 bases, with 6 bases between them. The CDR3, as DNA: TGTGCCAGCAGTGAAGCTTCGGTGCAGTACTTC. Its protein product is CASSEASVQYF.

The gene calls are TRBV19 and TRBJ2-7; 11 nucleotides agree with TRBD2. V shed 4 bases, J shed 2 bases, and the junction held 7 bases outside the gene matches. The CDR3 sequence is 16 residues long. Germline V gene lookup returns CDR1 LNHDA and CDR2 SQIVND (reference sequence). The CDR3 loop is CASSRRTSGLAYEQYF. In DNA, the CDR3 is TGTGCCAGTAGTAGGCGGACTAGCGGGTTAGCCTACGAGCAGTACTTC.

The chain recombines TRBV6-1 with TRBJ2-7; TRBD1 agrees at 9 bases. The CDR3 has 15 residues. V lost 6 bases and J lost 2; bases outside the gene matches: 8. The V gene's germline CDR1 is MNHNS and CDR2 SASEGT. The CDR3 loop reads CASRDRDRAPYEQYF. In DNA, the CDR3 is TGTGCCAGCAGGGATCGGGACAGGGCCCCCTACGAGCAGTACTTC.

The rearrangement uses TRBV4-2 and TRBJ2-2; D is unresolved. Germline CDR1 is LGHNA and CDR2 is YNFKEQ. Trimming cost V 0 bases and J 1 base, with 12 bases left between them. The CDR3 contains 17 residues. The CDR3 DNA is TGTGCCAGCAGCCAAGATTTACGGGCAGGGAACACCGGGGAGCTGTTTTTT. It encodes CASSQDLRAGNTGELFF.